These 26 T cell receptor beta chains were sequenced from one sample in a study of regulatory dendritic cells for organ transplantation. Repertoires were generated with immunoSEQ multiplex PCR, while TCRdb's copy carries only in-frame clones and drops some. This sample carries tens of thousands of clones, about nine tenths of them seen once, and the ten largest clones take about 0.11%. Material: naive CD8+ T cells from blood. Stated subset: CD45RA+ naive T cells. These receptors came from a human donor in good health.

The CDR3 here is CAWSVLADTQYF. The DNA for the CDR3 is TGTGCCTGGAGTGTATTGGCAGATACGCAGTATTTT. The gene calls are TRBV30 and TRBJ2-3; no reliable D call. The CDR3 consists of 12 residues. Germline CDR1 and CDR2: GTSNPN and SVGIG (reference sequence). V lost 0 bases and J 4 bases, leaving 5 bases between the germline ends.

This chain connects TRBV9 to TRBJ1-2; 10 nucleotides agree with TRBD1. Trimming cost V 4 bases and J 7 bases; bases outside gene matches: 13. This CDR3 spans 16 amino acids. Germline loops: CDR1 SGDLS, CDR2 YYNGEE. CDR3 bases: TGTGCCAGCAGCCCCCCGACCGGGACAGGGGACCCTGGCTACACCTTC. Its translation: CASSPPTGTGDPGYTF.

The chain couples TRBV2 to TRBJ2-7; D is ambiguous. This CDR3 has 14 amino acids. V lost 7 bases, J lost 2 bases, and 15 bases lay in between. Per the germline V gene, CDR1 is SNHLY and CDR2 is FYNNEI. The CDR3 region has the DNA TGTGCCAGCACTAGTCCCGAGCCTACCTACGAGCAGTACTTC. Its protein is CASTSPEPTYEQYF.

The chain links TRBV6-5 to TRBJ1-1, with D perhaps matching TRBD1 (6 bases). In germline, CDR1 is MNHEY, CDR2 SVGAGI. The CDR3 has 14 residues. V gave up 2 bases and J gave up 5 bases, with 12 bases separating them. CDR3 sequence reads: CASSYGGGRTEAFF. The CDR3 DNA follows: TGTGCCAGCAGTTACGGCGGGGGCCGTACTGAAGCTTTCTTT.

This clone came up once. The chain links TRBV9 to TRBJ2-1; 12 nucleotides line up with TRBD2. The V segment lost 4 bases and the J segment 0 bases; nucleotides outside the gene matches: 14. There are 20 residues in the CDR3. Germline V gene sequence: CDR1 SGDLS, CDR2 YYNGEE. CDR3 sequence: CASSLRSGPTSGSSYNEQFF. The CDR3, as DNA: TGTGCCAGCAGCCTTCGATCTGGGCCGACTAGCGGGAGCTCCTACAATGAGCAGTTCTTC.

The chain carries TRBV5-5 and TRBJ1-3; perhaps TRBD1 as D (5 bases). From germline, CDR1 is SGHKS and CDR2 YYEKEE (reference sequence). The CDR3 is 15 amino acids. The ends were cut back, 3 bases at V and 0 bases at J, with 10 bases in the middle. The CDR3 bases are TGTGCCAGCAGCTACGGGACGGTCTCTGGAAACACCATATATTTT. This translates into CASSYGTVSGNTIYF.

The chain is built from TRBV7-9 and TRBJ2-1; TRBD1 agrees at 8 bases. The trim removed 4 bases at V and 6 bases at J, leaving 5 bases unmatched. The CDR3 is made up of 14 amino acids. Germline V gene data show CDR1 as SEHNR and CDR2 as FQNEAQ (reference sequence). The CDR3 DNA follows: TGTGCCAGCAGCTCCCAGGACAGGGTCAATGAGCAGTTCTTC. Its protein is CASSSQDRVNEQFF.

This clone was observed a single time. CDR3 in DNA: TGCGCCAGCAGCCCCACCGGGACATATAATGAAAAACTGTTTTTT. Protein sequence: CASSPTGTYNEKLFF. The chain combines TRBV4-1 with TRBJ1-4; possible D gene TRBD1, 6 bases. The CDR3 is 15 amino acids. CDR1 and CDR2 from the germline V gene are MGHRA and YSYEKL. Trimming took 4 bases from V and 4 from J, leaving 13 bases between them.

The chain is built from TRBV9 and TRBJ2-1, with 7 nucleotides matching TRBD2. The CDR3 runs 16 residues. Germline V gives CDR1 SGDLS, CDR2 YYNGEE. The V gene end was trimmed by 4 bases and the J gene end by 6 bases; junction bases not matched to a gene: 13. This CDR3 is CASSPRSAGEFNEQFF. DNA for the CDR3: TGTGCCAGCAGCCCCCGTTCCGCGGGAGAGTTCAATGAGCAGTTCTTC.

About this clone itself: At one of its ends the junction is not consistent with the germline gene, which may arise from a read error. The V and J genes are TRBV5-6 and TRBJ1-5, with TRBD1 identical over 8 bases. Germline-derived CDR1 and CDR2 are SGHDT and YYEEEE. This CDR3 region has 13 residues. The CDR3 nucleotides are TGTGCCAGCAGCTTGGCCGGTGGGACAGGACCAGTATTT. As protein: CASSLAGGTGPVF.

The chain is built from TRBV4-2 and TRBJ2-7; TRBD2 agrees at 7 bases. Germline CDR1 and CDR2: LGHNA and YNFKEQ. The junction had 14 bases not matched to a gene; V was cut back by 5 bases and J by 7 bases. CDR3 length: 15 residues. The CDR3 sequence: CASSFLGSSGVEQYF. The CDR3 DNA is TGTGCCAGCAGCTTTCTAGGGTCGAGCGGGGTTGAGCAGTACTTC.

This clone was counted a single time. The chain carries TRBV7-9 and TRBJ1-4; perhaps TRBD1 as D (5 bases). The CDR3 consists of 16 residues. V lost 6 bases, J lost 8 bases, and 22 bases lay in between. Germline V gives CDR1 SEHNR, CDR2 FQNEAQ (reference sequence). The CDR3 spells CASSRGPVHRQEKLFF. As DNA, the CDR3 is TGTGCCAGCAGTCGCGGTCCGGTCCACAGGCAGGAAAAACTGTTTTTT.

J is TRBJ1-5 and V is TRBV4-1; D unresolved. The CDR3 loop spans 14 amino acids. The germline CDR1 and CDR2 sequences are MGHRA and YSYEKL. V dropped 0 bases and J dropped 6 bases, with 9 bases sitting between them. The CDR3 region is CASSQEGGRQPQHF. CDR3 DNA: TGCGCCAGCAGCCAAGAAGGCGGGCGTCAGCCCCAGCATTTT.

This sequence joins TRBV27 and TRBJ1-1; D gene uncertain. Trimming stripped 2 bases from V and 1 base from J, with 5 bases between. CDR3 length: 13 residues. CDR1 and CDR2 from the germline V gene are MNHEY and SMNVEV (reference sequence). CDR3 loop: CASSLQGNTEAFF. The CDR3 nucleotides are TGTGCCAGCAGTTTACAAGGGAACACTGAAGCTTTCTTT.

The chain employs TRBV5-4 and TRBJ1-1; 7 bases match TRBD1. CDR1 and CDR2 (germline): SGHNT, YYREEE (reference sequence). V lost 1 base to trimming and J lost 1 base; unmatched junction nucleotides: 13. The CDR3 is made up of 18 amino acids. The CDR3 DNA is TGTGCCAGCAGCTTGTGGAGGGGGCTTAGCCAAGAGAACACTGAAGCTTTCTTT. The encoded protein is CASSLWRGLSQENTEAFF.

The rearrangement joins TRBV6-5 to TRBJ2-2, with D unresolved. CDR3 length: 16 residues. The germline V gene has CDR1 MNHEY and CDR2 SVGAGI. Trimming stripped 2 bases from V and 2 bases from J, with 12 bases between. The CDR3 loop reads CASSYEPAINTGELFF. The CDR3 DNA follows: TGTGCCAGCAGTTACGAGCCAGCGATAAACACCGGGGAGCTGTTTTTT.

The rearrangement uses TRBV27 and TRBJ1-4; D is perhaps TRBD1 (6 bases). The V gene's germline CDR1 is MNHEY and CDR2 SMNVEV (reference sequence). Trimming removed 7 bases at V and 7 bases at J, with 13 bases between. The CDR3 covers 13 residues. CDR3 loop: CASKRGGGEKLFF. The DNA for the CDR3 is TGTGCCAGCAAAAGGGGGGGAGGTGAAAAACTGTTTTTT.

The chain combines TRBV4-2 with TRBJ1-6; D not certain. The V end lost 0 bases, the J end lost 9 bases, and 6 bases lay between the germline ends. CDR3 length: 13 residues. Germline CDR1 LGHNA, CDR2 YNFKEQ. The chain's CDR3 is CASSQERSSPLHF. The CDR3 DNA follows: TGTGCCAGCAGCCAAGAGCGCAGTTCACCCCTCCACTTT.

The chain uses TRBV25-1 and TRBJ2-1; 9 nucleotides line up with TRBD1. Germline V gene sequence: CDR1 MGHDK, CDR2 SYGVNS. The CDR3 length is 18 residues. Trimming took 4 bases from V and 6 from J; bases not matched to a gene: 16. This CDR3 reads CASSALLRDREVVNEQFF. The CDR3 nucleotides read TGTGCCAGCAGTGCCCTATTGAGGGACAGGGAGGTTGTCAATGAGCAGTTCTTC.

This chain uses TRBV4-1 with TRBJ2-3; D unclear. Trimming took 4 bases from V and 6 from J, leaving 20 bases between them. The germline V gene encodes CDR1 MGHRA and CDR2 YSYEKL. The CDR3 length is 16 residues. The DNA of the CDR3 is TGCGCCAGCAGCCCTCCACTCCTAGGTGGTCGGGATACGCAGTATTTT. Its translation is CASSPPLLGGRDTQYF.

The chain uses TRBV28 and TRBJ2-7; no clear D gene. V shed 6 bases and J shed 4 bases, with 7 bases lying between them. CDR3 size: 11 residues. Germline CDR1 is MDHEN and CDR2 is SYDVKM. The CDR3 here is CASSLRYEQYF. CDR3 in DNA: TGTGCCAGCAGCCTTAGGTACGAGCAGTACTTC.

This clone occurred once. The chain has TRBV4-1 and TRBJ2-7; D is possibly TRBD1 or TRBD2 (5 bases each). The CDR3 runs to 13 residues. V was clipped by 8 bases and J by 4 bases, with 15 bases between them. CDR1 and CDR2 (germline): MGHRA, YSYEKL. The CDR3 spells CASARGVGYEQYF. The CDR3 nucleotides are TGCGCCAGCGCGAGAGGGGTTGGTTACGAGCAGTACTTC.

This clone showed up just a few times. The chain combines TRBV9 with TRBJ1-2, with TRBD1 as a possible D gene (5 bases). CDR3 length equals 15 residues. Germline CDR1 and CDR2: SGDLS and YYNGEE. V was pared by 3 bases and J by 1 base, with 13 bases between. The DNA for the CDR3 is TGTGCCAGCAGCGGGGAGCGGGACGTTAACTATGGCTACACCTTC. Encoded protein: CASSGERDVNYGYTF. The full variable domain, completed using reference TRBV9 and TRBJ1-2, is DSGVTQTPKHLITATGQRVTLRCSPRSGDLSVYWYQQSLDQGLQFLIQYYNGEERAKGNILERFSAQQFPDLHSELNLSSLELGDSALYFCASSGERDVNYGYTFGSGTRLTVV.

This chain joins TRBV4-2 and TRBJ1-5; perhaps TRBD1 as D (5 bases). Germline CDR1 is LGHNA and CDR2 is YNFKEQ. V was cut by 2 bases and J by 3 bases, with 11 bases left in between. This CDR3 spans 15 amino acids. The chain's CDR3 is CASSQPGSNNQPQHF. The CDR3 DNA reads as TGTGCCAGCAGCCAACCAGGGAGTAACAATCAGCCCCAGCATTTT.

This chain uses TRBV27 with TRBJ1-1; 9 bases are shared with TRBD1. In germline, CDR1 is MNHEY, CDR2 SMNVEV (reference sequence). V was pared by 5 bases and J by 4 bases, with 8 bases of the junction left unmatched. The CDR3 has 15 amino acids. CDR3 in amino acids: CASSRSGTGITEAFF. CDR3 DNA: TGTGCCAGCAGTCGATCCGGGACAGGGATCACTGAAGCTTTCTTT.

This rearrangement joins TRBV11-2 to TRBJ2-5; possibly TRBD1 for D (5 bases). V dropped 8 bases and J dropped 4 bases, with 23 bases sitting between them. The CDR3 runs to 16 residues. The V gene's germline CDR1 is SGHAT and CDR2 FQNNGV. CDR3 bases: TGTGCCAGCGAGCAGGGCCGCGCCCCAATGATAGAGACCCAGTACTTC. Protein sequence: CASEQGRAPMIETQYF.